The 21 T cell receptor beta chains below come from one sample, sequenced in a study of T-cell reconstitution after alpha-beta-depleted transplantation in children. Researchers prepared the TCRbeta library using unique molecular identifiers, the study reports. Each CDR3 protein gets one entry after TCRdb re-called the PCR reads with MiXCR. The table lists some 440,000 distinct CDR3 sequences, 15% to 20% of them singletons. The sequenced sample was PBMCs, mostly from graft donor cells, obtained 360 days after TCRalphabeta/CD19-depleted stem cell transplant. The source is a boy less than two years old who had a stem cell transplant for Wiskott-Aldrich syndrome, so the T cells may come from the graft donor.

This clonotype was seen more than once but under ten times. The J gene is TRBJ2-2, the V gene TRBV24-1, with 7 bases aligning to TRBD1. J lost 3 bases, V lost 9 bases, and 9 bases had no gene match. This CDR3 is 15 amino acids long. Germline V gives CDR1 KGHDR, CDR2 SFDVKD. The CDR3 is CATGRQGGDTGELFF. The CDR3 bases are TGTGCCACCGGAAGACAGGGTGGGGACACCGGGGAGCTGTTTTTT.

V gene TRBV24-1 combines with J gene TRBJ2-2; D remains ambiguous. The CDR3 is 14 residues long. The germline V gene has CDR1 KGHDR and CDR2 SFDVKD. Trimming cost V 1 base and J 5 bases, with 7 bases left between them. The CDR3 loop is CATSDFLGTGELFF. CDR3 sequence (DNA): TGTGCCACCAGTGATTTCCTAGGGACCGGGGAGCTGTTTTTT.

This clonotype was seen a handful of times. The chain uses TRBV10-3 and TRBJ2-5, with a possible D match to TRBD2 (6 bases). The CDR3 has 13 amino acids. Germline V gene lookup returns CDR1 ENHRY and CDR2 SYGVKD. Trimming took off 5 bases at V and 1 base at J, with 8 bases between the two ends. In DNA, the CDR3 is TGTGCCATCAGTTCGGGACTCCAAGAGACCCAGTACTTC. This codes for CAISSGLQETQYF.

This clonotype occurred a few times. The chain has TRBV28 and TRBJ1-2, with TRBD1 as a possible D gene (6 bases). The germline gives CDR1 MDHEN, CDR2 SYDVKM. The CDR3 totals 15 residues. Trimming took 4 bases from V and 7 from J, leaving 19 bases between them. CDR3 nucleotides: TGTGCCAGCAGTTCGCCGGGACAAGGCCCCTTTGGCTACACCTTC. This sequence encodes CASSSPGQGPFGYTF.

This clonotype turned up a few times. The chain links TRBV5-1 to TRBJ2-6, with D unclear. The CDR3 spans 18 residues. The V and J ends lost 5 bases and 2 bases respectively, with 20 bases between them. The germline CDR1 and CDR2 sequences are SGHRS and YFSETQ. CDR3 coding DNA: TGCGCCAGCAGTCTGCTGAGTAGACGGCCGACTGGGGCCAACGTCCTGACTTTC. Translating it yields CASSLLSRRPTGANVLTF.

This clonotype was observed a few times. The genes are TRBV7-9 and TRBJ2-7, with D uncertain. The germline V gene has CDR1 SEHNR and CDR2 FQNEAQ (reference sequence). The CDR3 runs 15 residues. V was cut by 2 bases and J by 6 bases, with 17 bases left in between. CDR3 amino acids: CASSLYRPKRGEQYF. As DNA, the CDR3 is TGTGCCAGCAGCTTATATCGGCCCAAAAGAGGCGAGCAGTACTTC. Full variable domain (remainder filled in from reference TRBV7-9 and TRBJ2-7): DTGVSQNPRHKITKRGQNVTFRCDPISEHNRLYWYRQTLGQGPEFLTYFQNEAQLEKSRLLSDRFSAERPKGSFSTLEIQRTEQGDSAMYLCASSLYRPKRGEQYFGPGTRLTVT.

The chain recombines TRBV4-3 with TRBJ2-7, with 9 bases lining up with TRBD1. Trimming cost V 0 bases and J 5 bases; bases outside gene matches: 8. The CDR3 loop spans 16 amino acids. CDR1 LGHNA and CDR2 YSLEER come from the germline V gene. The CDR3 is CASSQERDRVIDEQYF. The CDR3 DNA is TGCGCCAGCAGCCAAGAACGGGACAGGGTCATTGACGAGCAGTACTTC.

This clonotype came up many times. CDR3 loop: CSASPTGALGPLHF. CDR3 bases: TGCAGTGCTAGTCCGACAGGGGCCTTAGGGCCCCTCCACTTT. This rearrangement joins TRBV20-1 to TRBJ1-6, with 8 bases that match TRBD1. Per germline, CDR1 DFQATT and CDR2 SNEGSKA (reference sequence). The CDR3 sequence is 14 residues long. V shed 3 bases, J shed 13 bases, and the junction held 11 bases outside the gene matches.

This clonotype has a handful of counts. This chain links TRBV5-1 with TRBJ2-3; 13 positions agree with TRBD2. The CDR3 runs 16 residues. Per the germline V gene, CDR1 is SGHRS and CDR2 is YFSETQ. After removal of 0 bases from V and 6 bases from J, the junction contained 4 bases not matched to a gene. CDR3 sequence: CASSLGGLAGPDTQYF. In DNA, the CDR3 is TGCGCCAGCAGCTTGGGGGGACTAGCGGGGCCGGATACGCAGTATTTT.

This chain joins TRBV30 and TRBJ2-2, with D uncertain. CDR1 GTSNPN and CDR2 SVGIG come from the germline V gene (reference sequence). V was pared by 0 bases and J by 6 bases, with 8 bases between. There are 13 residues in the CDR3. CDR3 sequence: CAWSVKTPGELFF. The CDR3 nucleotides are TGTGCCTGGAGTGTAAAGACACCCGGGGAGCTGTTTTTT.

This clonotype has only a few counts. The chain joins TRBV6-2 or TRBV6-3 to TRBJ1-5; D is possibly TRBD1 (5 bases). The V end was cut by 6 bases, the J end by 5 bases, with 17 bases between. The CDR3 length is 15 residues. Germline assignment: CDR1 MNHEY and CDR2 SVGEGT. The CDR3, as DNA: TGTGCCAGCAGCACGGGCCTACTAGGGGATCAGCCCCAGCATTTT. This sequence encodes CASSTGLLGDQPQHF.

The genes are TRBV6-1 and TRBJ2-1; 7 bases align to TRBD1. The CDR3 length is 13 residues. The germline V gene encodes CDR1 MNHNS and CDR2 SASEGT. J gave up 13 bases and V 0 bases, and 6 bases lay outside the gene matches. The CDR3 reads CASSEAHRDSQFF. The CDR3 region has the DNA TGTGCCAGCAGTGAAGCGCACCGGGACAGCCAGTTCTTC.

This clonotype was recorded a few times. The chain recombines TRBV7-2 with TRBJ2-5, with 11 positions matching TRBD2. Germline CDR1 is SGHTA and CDR2 is FQGNSA. Trimming removed 5 bases from V and 4 bases from J; junction bases left unmatched: 12. The CDR3 loop spans 17 amino acids. The CDR3 reads CASSPQILAGGGETQYF. Here the CDR3 DNA reads TGTGCCAGCAGCCCCCAAATTCTAGCGGGAGGCGGAGAGACCCAGTACTTC.

There are a few counts of this clonotype. The V and J genes are TRBV7-7 and TRBJ1-3; a weak D match, TRBD1 (6 bases). Germline lookup yields CDR1 SSHAT and CDR2 FNYEAQ (reference sequence). Trimming left V 8 bases short and J 2 bases short, with 13 bases between. The CDR3 is 14 amino acids. CDR3 residues: CASSPGHPGNTIYF. CDR3 DNA sequence: TGTGCCAGCTCCCCGGGACATCCTGGAAACACCATATATTTT.

This clonotype was seen a few times. The V and J genes are TRBV5-1 and TRBJ1-2; perhaps TRBD1 as D (5 bases). Deletions cut 4 bases from V and 5 bases from J, with 12 bases between. The CDR3 extends over 13 amino acids. Germline V gives CDR1 SGHRS, CDR2 YFSETQ. The CDR3: CASSVPGPYGYTF. CDR3 coding DNA: TGCGCCAGCAGCGTCCCGGGACCATATGGCTACACCTTC. Variable domain in full (rest from reference TRBV5-1 and TRBJ1-2): KAGVTQTPRYLIKTRGQQVTLSCSPISGHRSVSWYQQTPGQGLQFLFEYFSETQRNKGNFPGRFSGRQFSNSRSEMNVSTLELGDSALYLCASSVPGPYGYTFGSGTRLTVV.

J is TRBJ2-2 and V is TRBV12-3 or TRBV12-4; D remains ambiguous. Trimming removed 3 bases at V and 1 base at J, with 9 bases between. CDR3 length: 15 amino acids. CDR3 bases: TGTGCCAGCAGTTTTGGGCCGAAGAACACCGGGGAGCTGTTTTTT. Its protein is CASSFGPKNTGELFF.

The chain combines TRBV10-3 with TRBJ2-3, with D possibly being TRBD2 (6 bases). Germline V gives CDR1 ENHRY, CDR2 SYGVKD. The CDR3 is made up of 13 amino acids. V was clipped by 10 bases and J by 4 bases, with 15 bases between them. This chain's CDR3 is CASGPPGADTQYF. The CDR3 region has the DNA TGTGCCAGCGGGCCCCCGGGAGCAGATACGCAGTATTTT.

This clonotype appeared a few times. The rearrangement uses TRBV20-1 and TRBJ1-5; D not certain. Germline assignment: CDR1 DFQATT and CDR2 SNEGSKA (reference sequence). The CDR3 has 15 residues. With 4 bases removed from V and 9 bases from J, the gap between germline ends came to 22 bases. This chain's CDR3 is CSAKERRPADWPQHF. The CDR3 bases are TGCAGTGCTAAGGAGAGAAGACCGGCAGATTGGCCCCAGCATTTT.

Of note for this clonotype: A junction end diverges from the germline sequence, so it may reflect a read error. The J gene is TRBJ2-1, the V gene TRBV5-1; D is unclear. This CDR3 has 15 amino acids. Germline-derived CDR1 and CDR2 are SGHRS and YFSETQ. DNA of the CDR3: TGCGCCAGCAGCCCCTTTAGTGGCTCCTACTATGAGCAGTTCTTC. This gives the protein CASSPFSGSYYEQFF.

This clonotype was observed a handful of times. This chain links TRBV10-2 with TRBJ2-1; 8 nucleotides align to TRBD2. The CDR3 is made up of 14 amino acids. Per the germline V gene, CDR1 is WSHSY and CDR2 is SAAADI. With 3 bases clipped from V and 8 bases from J, the junction kept 6 bases outside the gene matches. The CDR3 loop is CASSELAEWYEQFF. In DNA, the CDR3 is TGCGCCAGCAGTGAACTAGCGGAATGGTATGAGCAGTTCTTC.

This clonotype appeared a few times. The rearrangement links TRBV5-1 to TRBJ2-2; 7 nucleotides agree with TRBD2. The CDR3 extends over 15 amino acids. CDR1 SGHRS and CDR2 YFSETQ come from the germline V gene. Trimming at V came to 5 bases and at J to 1 base, leaving 5 bases not matched to a gene. The CDR3 here is CASSGAGLNTGELFF. CDR3 DNA: TGCGCCAGCAGTGGAGCGGGACTGAACACCGGGGAGCTGTTTTTT.